This TCR beta chain was sequenced for a study of Tregs in tolerant kidney transplant recipients. Whole-study findings and limits: Donor-specific Treg expansion exceeded global Treg expansion in tolerant patients, suggesting antigen drive.

On this clone: Its matching antigen is unknown.

Profiled with immunoSEQ multiplex PCR; TCRdb holds only in-frame clones, not every one. The table records about 50,000 clones, more than 70% of them present only once. CDR3 length: 16 residues. V dropped 3 bases and J dropped 1 base, with 14 bases sitting between them. The germline V gene has CDR1 LNHNV and CDR2 YYDKDF (reference sequence). Mixed chimerism was transient after nonmyeloablative marrow transplants from related graft donors. Thawed PBMCs were FACS-sorted into unstimulated CD4+CD25+CD127- regulatory T cells, CD4+CD25- non-regulatory cells, CD4 and CD8 cells. The origin of this receptor is a human patient who received a combined kidney and bone marrow transplant. Some T cells may be supplied by the graft donor. This sample comprised CD8+ T cells from blood (PBMCs), obtained 12 months after the transplant. The rearrangement joins TRBV15 to TRBJ2-3; D remains ambiguous. This chain's CDR3 is CATSSKRPIRTDTQYF. CDR3 bases: TGTGCCACCAGCAGTAAGCGACCGATTCGCACAGATACGCAGTATTTT.